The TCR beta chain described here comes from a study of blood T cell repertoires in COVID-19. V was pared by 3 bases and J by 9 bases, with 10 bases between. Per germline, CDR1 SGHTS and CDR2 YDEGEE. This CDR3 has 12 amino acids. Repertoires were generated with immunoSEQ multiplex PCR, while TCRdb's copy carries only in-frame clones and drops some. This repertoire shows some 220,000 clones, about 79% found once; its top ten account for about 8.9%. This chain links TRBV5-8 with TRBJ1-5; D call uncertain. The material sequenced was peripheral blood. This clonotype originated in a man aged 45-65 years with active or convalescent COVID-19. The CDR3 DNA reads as TGTGCCAGCAGCTGGGGAGACGCGCCCCAGCATTTT. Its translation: CASSWGDAPQHF.